The source of this TCR beta chain is a study of blood T cell repertoires in COVID-19. Measured with immunoSEQ multiplex PCR; TCRdb has only the in-frame clones, and not every one. This repertoire shows tens of thousands of clones, roughly 83% found once; its top ten account for roughly 2.5%. V lost 0 bases to trimming and J lost 4 bases; unmatched junction nucleotides: 6. In germline, CDR1 is SGHRS, CDR2 YFSETQ. This CDR3 is 15 amino acids long. The sequence was obtained from a man of 80 years or more with active or convalescent COVID-19. The chain is built from TRBV5-1 and TRBJ1-1, with 7 bases aligning to TRBD1. The sample was peripheral blood. CDR3 region: CASSLEAGGRTEAFF. The CDR3 bases are TGCGCCAGCAGCTTGGAGGCAGGGGGTCGCACTGAAGCTTTCTTT. Complete variable domain (other parts from reference TRBV5-1 and TRBJ1-1): KAGVTQTPRYLIKTRGQQVTLSCSPISGHRSVSWYQQTPGQGLQFLFEYFSETQRNKGNFPGRFSGRQFSNSRSEMNVSTLELGDSALYLCASSLEAGGRTEAFFGQGTRLTVV.